This TCR beta chain was sequenced in a study of human T cells and chemical hapten exposure. Study-wide results and limits: The study found that PT1 expanded TCR counts correlated positively with patch test score.

Documented time point: patch test 3, about 24 weeks after DPC sensitization. The treatment is: therapeutic diphenylcyclopropenone sensitization with weekly scalp DPC. Germline-derived CDR1 and CDR2 are MDHEN and SYDVKM. J was trimmed by 0 bases and V by 4 bases; bases with no gene match: 15. The CDR3 spans 18 residues. Remarks on this clonotype: Its specificity is not known.

The study's library attached unique molecular identifiers to single cDNA molecules. Each CDR3 protein gets one entry after TCRdb re-called the RACE reads with MiXCR. Seen here are more than 150,000 distinct CDR3 sequences, approximately 24% observed once, and the top ten hold roughly 2.5%. This receptor was taken from a woman aged 40 to 55 with alopecia areata. Some clones in this sample may be carry-over from other donors' samples. The chain combines TRBV28 with TRBJ2-7; 7 nucleotides match TRBD2. Source: whole blood, taken in connection with sensitization to the hapten diphenylcyclopropenone (DPC). Here the CDR3 DNA reads TGTGCCAGCAGTTCTAGTCTGGTGGGGGGGAAGGGCTCCTACGAGCAGTACTTC. As protein: CASSSSLVGGKGSYEQYF. Variable domain in full (rest from reference TRBV28 and TRBJ2-7): DVKVTQSSRYLVKRTGEKVFLECVQDMDHENMFWYRQDPGLGLRLIYFSYDVKMKEKGDIPEGYSVSREKKERFSLILESASTNQTSMYLCASSSSLVGGKGSYEQYFGPGTRLTVT.